A selection of T cell receptor beta chains follows, all from one sample in a study of T-cell reconstitution after alpha-beta-depleted transplantation in children. One entry per CDR3 protein results from TCRdb running MiXCR on the PCR reads. The data hold under 350,000 distinct CDR3 sequences, with over 8% observed a single time. Sequencing used PBMCs from the stem cell graft donor, obtained from the stem cell graft. The origin of the receptors is a human donor who donated a stem cell graft to a child with SCID. Each CDR3 is given with its conserved first and last residue. A D gene is named only where the DNA matches it firmly. The size of a clone is reported for some rows only, either as once, few or many, or as a class for expanded clones.

clone_size j_call v_call d_call cdr3_nt cdr3_aa
NA TRBJ2-3 TRBV7-9 NA TGTGCCAGCACCCCGCCAGGGCCAGATACGCAGTATTTT CASTPPGPDTQYF
NA TRBJ1-3 TRBV5-1 TRBD1 TGCGCCAGCAGGGACGTAACAGGGGGCTCTGGAAACACCATATATTTT CASRDVTGGSGNTIYF
NA TRBJ1-2 TRBV4-1 TRBD1 TGCGCCAGCAGATCACCGGGACAGGGTGGCTATGGCTACACCTTC CASRSPGQGGYGYTF
NA TRBJ2-7 TRBV18 TRBD1 TGTGCCAGCTCACCTTCGGGACAGACCTACGAGCAGTACTTC CASSPSGQTYEQYF
few TRBJ2-3 TRBV24-1 TRBD1 TGTGCCACCAGTGATTCCCGGGACAGACTCCCAGATACGCAGTATTTT CATSDSRDRLPDTQYF
few TRBJ1-3 TRBV10-3 NA TGTGCCACCGAGGGCTCTGGAAACACCATATATTTT CATEGSGNTIYF
NA TRBJ2-5 TRBV29-1 NA TGCAGCGTTGGGGCGGGGGCAGGGGAGACCCAGTACTTC CSVGAGAGETQYF
few TRBJ1-5 TRBV12-3/TRBV12-4 NA TGTGCCAGCCAAGGGAATTATCAGCCCCAGCATTTT CASQGNYQPQHF
many TRBJ1-4 TRBV20-1 NA TGCAGTGCTAGAGGAGGAGGGTATAGTGAAAAACTGTTTTTT CSARGGGYSEKLFF
few TRBJ2-7 TRBV7-9 NA TGTGCCAGCAGCGTGGGACTCACGGCCGGCTACGAGCAGTACTTC CASSVGLTAGYEQYF
NA TRBJ1-2 TRBV7-9 NA TGTGCCAGCAGCCCTCAAAACAGGGAAAGGAGGGATGGCTACACCTTC CASSPQNRERRDGYTF
NA TRBJ2-3 TRBV10-3 TRBD2 TGTGCCATCAGTGAGTCCACTAGCGGGGGGGCCACAGATACGCAGTATTTT CAISESTSGGATDTQYF
few TRBJ1-3 TRBV6-5 NA TGTGCCAGCAGGCCGGGGGGGGGGACTATCGGAAACACCATATATTTT CASRPGGGTIGNTIYF
NA TRBJ1-1 TRBV12-3/TRBV12-4 NA TGTGCCAGCAGCGTCGCGATGAGAAACACTGAAGCTTTCTTT CASSVAMRNTEAFF
few TRBJ1-2 TRBV25-1 NA TGTGCCAGCAGTGGCCCCCCAATAGCGCAGGGCCTAGGAGGCTACACCTTC CASSGPPIAQGLGGYTF
NA TRBJ2-1 TRBV5-4 NA TGTGCCAGCAGCTTTCGGACTCAGAATGAGCAGTTCTTC CASSFRTQNEQFF